This record looks at one TCR beta chain sequence and its context. Its binding antigen is unknown. Base qualities are not recorded, but no much larger clone differs from it by a single base. This entry is derived from a study of cytomegalovirus exposure and HLA in healthy donors (dated by TCRdb to about 2017). Regarding the study in general: According to an earlier analysis of 587 of the donors, about 179 million T cells yielded roughly 110 million unique TCR beta sequences and about 300 Gb of sequence data. All discovery cohort repertoires had been generated on a single sequencing platform. Donor age, sex, ethnicity and CMV serostatus were compiled together with the repertoire data. Of the 398 genotyped donors, approximately 83% fell in the genetic ancestry cluster associated with self-reported Caucasian donors. Rather than drawing on any new phenotypic data, the later analysis identified candidate immune exposures from TCR beta sequences and the way those sequences occurred across donors. A later analysis re-analyzed previously published TCR beta repertoires from roughly 630 donors and added high-resolution HLA genotyping to study TCR occurrence patterns. A separate validation cohort of approximately 130 different subjects was used in addition to the roughly 640-subject first cohort. The number of typed donors differed by locus: about 620-640 for A, B, C, DRB1 and DQB1; 522 for DQA1; some 590 for DPA1; and around 470 for DPB1. The study was designed to test whether signatures of past pathogen exposure could be identified by cataloging public T cell receptors. HLA typing covered class I and class II loci at four-digit resolution. Approximately 330 gigabases of sequencing data and approximately 91 million unique TCR sequences made up an early release that covered fewer than 650 HLA-typed donors. The study used immunosequencing to profile the T cell repertoires of several hundred subjects and linked those repertoires to cytomegalovirus serostatus. To predict cytomegalovirus infection status, the study brought together high-throughput TCR immunosequencing, statistical association of individual TCRs with disease status, and machine learning. A later genetic analysis used genome-wide SNP genotypes for about 60% of the 666 donors, treating that subset as a discovery cohort. Across around 400 genotyped donors of the cohort, an average of approximately 220,000 unique TCR beta nucleotide sequences per donor were sequenced, and roughly 18% of those sequences were non-productive. Because of strong linkage in the cohort, roughly five DR-DQ haplotypes were treated as single units for association and clustering. In an earlier analysis of 500 to 650 of the donors, high-throughput TCR beta sequencing was used to judge whether each TCR beta V gene segment behaved as functional or pseudogenic. Results the study describes overall, beyond this receptor: The presence/absence analyses assumed that sequencing depth was roughly uniform across donors, and that assumption may not be true. The classifier was reported to diagnose cytomegalovirus status with high specificity and sensitivity in both the original and validation cohorts. A later analysis reported that several top co-occurrence clusters appeared linked to parvovirus B19, influenza, CMV and Epstein-Barr virus. Most CMV-associated TCR beta chains appeared to be HLA-restricted in a later analysis, and the HLA associations seemed to be driven largely by CMV exposure. A cluster of highly shared sequence variants was judged likely to represent a technical artifact of the sequencing pipeline. In this cohort, only TCR beta chains were sequenced, and detectable features were limited by the absence of alpha or paired-chain data. At a false discovery rate of 0.05, a later analysis linked some 17,000 TCR beta sequences to specific HLA alleles. In vitro tests confirmed that a few of the cytomegalovirus-associated TCR beta chains recognize cytomegalovirus antigens. Immune exposure information for the cohort was limited to CMV serostatus. In a later analysis, TCR association rates were found to vary across HLA loci, with the most associated TCRs seen for DRB1 alleles and the fewest for HLA-C alleles. When HLA alleles, especially DR and DQ, strongly co-occurred, attributing TCR associations to individual alleles was difficult. Compared with the roughly 600-donor mean, donors in an Asian-associated ancestry cluster had fewer N-insertions in productive TCRs, according to a later genetic analysis. Most TCR sequences were seen in very few donors, while some public TCRs were found in many individuals. V-gene and J-gene trimming of TCR beta chains was associated with a missense DCLRE1C variant in a later genetic analysis, and the association was replicated in an independent cohort. Because some donors lacked HLA typing at each locus, the association tests relied only on the typed subset. Seventeen rarely observed V segments, including chromosome 9 orphons, were excluded from the earlier analysis of approximately 500 of the donors because counts were too low. The study gave a list of over 150 TCR beta chains associated with cytomegalovirus. A further reported finding was that TCR beta sequences accurately predicted the HLA-A and HLA-B alleles for most subjects in the first cohort. Linkage disequilibrium might explain the correlated functional status among segregating V segments, but an unknown experimental factor could not be excluded. Broadly in line with IMGT annotations, most TCR beta V segments showed up in productive rearrangements about 87% or about 30% of the time in an earlier analysis of approximately 640 of the donors. In a later analysis, HLA-associated TCR beta chains showed more clonal expansion and lower generation probabilities than non-associated chains that were equally common. The authors suggested that the approach could potentially be generalized to other disease states and immunological phenotypes.

The cohort consisted of hundreds of healthy bone marrow donors. All cohort members were sampled while nominally healthy, although unrecorded immune exposures were likely present. The donor was CMV seropositive and belonged to the group of around 300 seropositive cohort members. A peripheral blood sample was collected from each donor, and TCR beta sequencing was performed on peripheral blood mononuclear cells. Genomic DNA was extracted from the blood cell samples with the Qiagen DNeasy Blood Extraction Kit. The library was obtained by the immunoSEQ multiplex PCR assay. A mixture of 60 forward primers for TCR Vbeta segments and 13 reverse primers for TCR Jbeta segments was used in the multiplex PCR. A multiplex PCR assay on genomic DNA amplified the CDR3 region of rearranged TCR beta genes. Amplified TCR beta libraries were sequenced as 87-base-pair reads on the Illumina HiSeq System. The paper's processing steps were these. In a later analysis, tens of millions of unique TCR beta chains were counted across the 500 to 850 repertoires, and roughly 11 million of these chains were shared by at least two donors. A nearest-neighbor algorithm error-corrected the raw reads and collapsed the reads into unique sequences, merging closely related sequences to remove PCR and sequencing errors. V, D and J gene segments were assigned by aligning CDR3 sequences to IMGT reference sequences. For a sequence to be retained, a match of at least six nucleotides to both a V gene segment and a J gene segment was required. A rearrangement counted as productive if the CDR3 had no stop codons and remained in frame with V and J, and every other rearrangement counted as non-productive. CDR3 was defined according to IMGT convention as the region running from the second conserved V-encoded cysteine to the conserved J-encoded phenylalanine. The earlier analysis of about 640 of the donors excluded any sequence lacking an unambiguous match to a single V gene segment. In an earlier analysis of several hundred of the donors, a V segment was called functional when productive rearrangements were above 56.7%, and segregating when the standard deviation between donors exceeded 5%. A statistical classification framework was developed to diagnose cytomegalovirus status using the catalog of TCR beta chain sequences. V and J gene assignment, in a later analysis, came from comparing TCR nucleotide sequences with IMGT/GENE-DB human TR gene sequences. In a later analysis, CDR3 sequences and most-parsimonious VDJ recombination scenarios were assigned using the TCRdist pipeline. In a later analysis, every TCR beta chain was defined by the combination of its CDR3 amino acid sequence and its V-gene family, and reads without a unique V-gene family were dropped. In a later analysis, 450 to 600 highly shared, low-generation-probability nucleotide sequences were removed to address suspected cross-contamination and a sequencing artifact. In a later analysis, a clonal expansion index for each public chain was calculated from normalized within-repertoire ranks of inferred template counts. In a later analysis, generation probabilities were computed with a VDJ recombination model fitted to out-of-frame rearrangements, and the resulting probabilities were checked against IGoR. In a later analysis, TCR-TCR, TCR-HLA and TCR-CMV co-occurrence was scored with hypergeometric tests, and a repertoire-size bias correction was applied to TCR pairs. To estimate false discovery rates, a later analysis permuted the HLA or CMV assignments 20 times. A later analysis grouped co-occurring TCRs with DBSCAN, adding TCRdist sequence similarity when clustering within HLA-allele-positive subsets. Repertoires with fewer than 30,000 or more than 120,000 public chains, plus five repertoires with anomalous nucleotide sharing, were excluded from co-occurrence clustering. The clones in this table, taken by TCRdb from immuneACCESS, are in-frame only. Not every clone is retained; where verified, under half of the shortfall comes from an unresolved V gene, and the cause of the rest is unknown. That table gives V, J and clone size, and the DNA gave D and trimming. In this sample the table shows about 160,000 clones, 70% to 80% of which occur a single time. 9.5% to 10% of the sample belongs to the ten largest clones.

Sequencing was performed on PBMCs. The receptor was isolated from a man younger than 35 in good health and CMV-seropositive.

The DNA reads as follows: TGTGCCATCAGCAGGGATTCTCAGCCCCAGCATTTT. Protein translation: CAISRDSQPQHF. The chain couples TRBV10-3 to TRBJ1-5; TRBD1 is perhaps the D gene, given 5 matching bases. The V and J ends are trimmed by 6 bases and 6 bases, leaving 9 bases between them. CDR1 ENHRY and CDR2 SYGVKD were looked up in the germline V gene. Taken from cysteine to phenylalanine, the CDR3 has 12 residues. The sequence is cut down to CDR3 DNA, 36 bases in frame from base 1.